A single sample is the source of the 29 T cell receptor beta chains below, sequenced in a study of cytomegalovirus exposure and HLA in healthy donors. Researchers ran the PCR with 60 Vbeta and 13 Jbeta primers. Only in-frame clones appear in the TCRdb table, and some are missing; sequencing was by immunoSEQ multiplex PCR. The sample holds around 140,000 clones, 60% to 80% seen once. The source material was PBMCs. These receptors were obtained from a male donor in good health and CMV-seronegative.

This chain links TRBV7-3 with TRBJ1-1, with TRBD1 as a possible D gene (6 bases). Germline CDR1 SGHTA, CDR2 FQGTGA. Trimming shortened V by 5 bases and J by 1 base, and 11 bases separated the two germline ends. The CDR3 has 14 amino acids. CDR3 coding DNA: TGTGCCAGCAGCATCACAGGGACGAACACTGAAGCTTTCTTT. It yields the protein CASSITGTNTEAFF.

This clone qualifies as medium-sized (0.01 to 0.1%). The chain links TRBV14 to TRBJ1-2, with D possibly matching TRBD1 (5 bases). Trimming stripped 1 base from V and 8 bases from J, with 14 bases between. Per the germline V gene, CDR1 is SGHDN and CDR2 is FVKESK. CDR3 length equals 14 residues. In DNA, the CDR3 is TGTGCCAGCAGCCAAGTGATCGGGGGAGGCGGCTACACCTTC. Its protein is CASSQVIGGGGYTF.

The rearrangement links TRBV4-2 to TRBJ2-4; D may be TRBD1 (7 bases). Germline loops: CDR1 LGHNA, CDR2 YNFKEQ. V lost 0 bases to trimming and J lost 15 bases, with 27 bases between them. The CDR3 contains 17 residues. The CDR3 sequence is CASSQELGVAGTDRWYF. Written as DNA, the CDR3 is TGTGCCAGCAGCCAAGAACTCGGGGTCGCGGGGACAGATCGATGGTACTTC.

V usage is TRBV5-6 and J usage is TRBJ2-5; 8 nucleotides match TRBD1. Germline CDR1 is SGHDT and CDR2 is YYEEEE. The CDR3 spans 14 residues. Trimming at V came to 4 bases and at J to 3 bases, leaving 5 bases not matched to a gene. Written as DNA, the CDR3 is TGTGCCAGCAGCCACTCGACAGGGGAAGAGACCCAGTACTTC. Translation: CASSHSTGEETQYF.

The V and J genes are TRBV5-1 and TRBJ2-1, with D hard to call. CDR3 length: 13 residues. The V and J ends lost 0 bases and 6 bases respectively, with 7 bases between them. CDR1 is SGHRS and CDR2 is YFSETQ in the germline V gene. CDR3 sequence (DNA): TGCGCCAGCAGCTTGGATAGAGCCAATGAGCAGTTCTTC. Translating it yields CASSLDRANEQFF.

This sequence joins TRBV25-1 and TRBJ1-1; D gene ambiguous. Germline values: CDR1 MGHDK, CDR2 SYGVNS. The CDR3 extends over 13 amino acids. Trimming shortened V by 4 bases and J by 4 bases, and 10 bases separated the two germline ends. CDR3 bases: TGTGCCAGCAGTGTCGCGGTCCGCACTGAAGCTTTCTTT. Protein product: CASSVAVRTEAFF.

This chain connects TRBV11-2 to TRBJ1-1; 8 bases are a match to TRBD1. CDR3 length: 17 residues. CDR1 and CDR2 from the germline V gene are SGHAT and FQNNGV. V was pared by 1 base and J by 3 bases, with 10 bases of the junction left unmatched. CDR3 loop: CASSLGWVQGADTEAFF. The CDR3, as DNA: TGTGCCAGCAGCTTAGGTTGGGTGCAGGGGGCGGACACTGAAGCTTTCTTT.

The chain is built from TRBV14 and TRBJ1-1; D is undetermined. CDR1 is SGHDN, CDR2 FVKESK, per germline. The CDR3 runs 15 residues. V lost 4 bases to trimming and J lost 1 base, with 13 bases between them. The CDR3 loop is CASSRIRSTNTEAFF. The CDR3 DNA is TGTGCCAGCAGCCGGATCAGGTCCACGAACACTGAAGCTTTCTTT.

The rearrangement links TRBV9 to TRBJ2-1, with D maybe TRBD1 (5 bases). V was trimmed by 1 base and J by 3 bases, leaving 11 bases between them. There are 15 residues in the CDR3. Germline CDR1 SGDLS, CDR2 YYNGEE. The CDR3 sequence: CASSVRGVVYNEQFF. In DNA, the CDR3 is TGTGCCAGCAGCGTAAGGGGCGTTGTCTACAATGAGCAGTTCTTC.

This chain links TRBV20-1 with TRBJ2-5; D possibly corresponds to TRBD1 (6 bases). The V gene's germline CDR1 is DFQATT and CDR2 SNEGSKA (reference sequence). Trimming pared 6 bases from V and 5 bases from J, leaving 10 bases between. This CDR3 is 11 amino acids long. The CDR3 region has the DNA TGCAGTGCCTGGGACATTGAGACCCAGTACTTC. Residues: CSAWDIETQYF.

This clone has a handful of counts. The chain links TRBV9 to TRBJ2-6, with D possibly being TRBD1 (6 bases). The V end was cut by 0 bases, the J end by 3 bases, with 19 bases between. The CDR3 covers 19 residues. Germline lookup yields CDR1 SGDLS and CDR2 YYNGEE. The CDR3, as DNA: TGTGCCAGCAGCGTAGAGGGACGGGGCAGGGGCCTTGGGGCCAACGTCCTGACTTTC. Its protein is CASSVEGRGRGLGANVLTF.

This chain joins TRBV9 and TRBJ1-2, with D hard to call. This CDR3 has 15 residues. Looked up from germline, CDR1 is SGDLS and CDR2 is YYNGEE. Trimming took 3 bases from V and 0 from J, leaving 12 bases between them. CDR3 residues: CASSETANPNYGYTF. DNA for the CDR3: TGTGCCAGCAGCGAAACAGCAAACCCTAACTATGGCTACACCTTC.

This clone has just a few counts. This chain joins TRBV6-5 and TRBJ2-7; 12 bases agree with TRBD1. This CDR3 is built from 14 residues. Germline V CDR1 and CDR2: MNHEY, SVGAGI. Losses at the gene ends were 6 bases for V and 1 base for J; bases not matched to a gene: 1. Here the CDR3 DNA reads TGTGCCAGCAGGGGACAGGGGGCTTCCTACGAGCAGTACTTC. It translates to CASRGQGASYEQYF.

A remark on this clone: One end of the junction does not line up with germline, which may come from a read error. This sequence joins TRBV7-7 and TRBJ2-3, with 9 bases fitting TRBD2. This CDR3 has 16 amino acids. CDR1 is SSHAT and CDR2 is FNYEAQ in the germline V gene (reference sequence). As DNA, the CDR3 is TGTGCTAGCAGCTTAGGGCTAGCGGGGACCACAGATACGCAGTATTTT. Protein sequence: CASSLGLAGTTDTQYF.

This clone was seen once. CDR3 coding DNA: TGTGCCAGTCGAACAGGGGGCCTGGGGGCCTATGGCTACACCTTC. Residues: CASRTGGLGAYGYTF. V is TRBV19 and J is TRBJ1-2, with 9 bases that match TRBD1. CDR1 is LNHDA and CDR2 is SQIVND in the germline V gene (reference sequence). Trimming at V came to 8 bases and at J to 4 bases, leaving 11 bases not matched to a gene. The CDR3 sequence is 15 residues long.

This chain links TRBV10-2 with TRBJ1-2; perhaps TRBD1 as D (6 bases). Germline V gene data show CDR1 as WSHSY and CDR2 as SAAADI. The CDR3 is 14 amino acids. V was pared by 4 bases and J by 6 bases, with 15 bases between. The DNA for the CDR3 is TGCGCCAGCAGTGCCCAGGGGACCGGAAATGGCTACACCTTC. Protein product: CASSAQGTGNGYTF.

V and J are TRBV5-6 and TRBJ2-5; TRBD2 matches at 13 bases. With 6 bases clipped from V and 7 bases from J, the junction kept 6 bases outside the gene matches. Germline CDR1 reads SGHDT; CDR2 reads YYEEEE. There are 14 residues in the CDR3. The chain's CDR3 is CASTTSGRPGTQYF. The CDR3 DNA sequence: TGTGCCAGCACGACTAGCGGGAGGCCCGGGACCCAGTACTTC.

This clone turned up a few times. The rearrangement joins TRBV5-3 to TRBJ2-2; TRBD2 might be the D (5 bases). TRBV5-3 is an ORF; its function is uncertain. Trimming removed 2 bases at V and 2 bases at J, with 13 bases between. There are 16 residues in the CDR3. CDR3 loop: CARSFFWRHNTGELFF. The CDR3 region has the DNA TGTGCCAGAAGCTTCTTTTGGAGGCACAACACCGGGGAGCTGTTTTTT.

This clone is a singleton in its sample. The chain combines TRBV11-2 with TRBJ2-7; TRBD1 matches at 9 bases. The CDR3 loop spans 15 amino acids. From germline, CDR1 is SGHAT and CDR2 FQNNGV. Trimming cost V 5 bases and J 1 base; bases outside gene matches: 6. The CDR3 region is CASSIGQGFSYEQYF. The CDR3 DNA sequence: TGTGCCAGCAGCATCGGACAGGGGTTTTCCTACGAGCAGTACTTC.

This clone was recorded a few times. This rearrangement joins TRBV7-2 to TRBJ2-7; 8 bases map to TRBD2. After removal of 5 bases from V and 3 bases from J, the junction contained 9 bases not matched to a gene. Looked up from germline, CDR1 is SGHTA and CDR2 is FQGNSA. The CDR3 has 15 residues. The chain's CDR3 is CASSPEAGGFYEQYF. The CDR3 region has the DNA TGTGCCAGCAGCCCAGAGGCGGGGGGCTTCTACGAGCAGTACTTC.

The chain uses TRBV6-5 and TRBJ1-2; D is possibly TRBD1 (6 bases). Germline V gene data show CDR1 as MNHEY and CDR2 as SVGAGI. Trimming pared 5 bases from V and 1 base from J, leaving 11 bases between. The CDR3 runs to 14 residues. This CDR3 reads CASSRRTVNYGYTF. In DNA, the CDR3 is TGTGCCAGCAGTCGCCGGACAGTTAACTATGGCTACACCTTC.

J is TRBJ2-3 and V is TRBV20-1, with D perhaps TRBD1 (6 bases). CDR1 and CDR2 (germline): DFQATT, SNEGSKA (reference sequence). The CDR3 sequence is 11 residues long. Trimming pared 5 bases from V and 6 bases from J, leaving 9 bases between. The CDR3 is CSAPQGDTQYF. The CDR3 bases are TGCAGTGCTCCCCAGGGGGATACGCAGTATTTT.

This clone has just one count. The chain carries TRBV6-5 and TRBJ1-2; 9 bases agree with TRBD1. Looked up from germline, CDR1 is MNHEY and CDR2 is SVGAGI. This CDR3 is 13 amino acids long. V lost 8 bases to trimming and J lost 2 bases; unmatched junction nucleotides: 3. The DNA of the CDR3 is TGTGCCAGCTGGACAGGGGACAACTATGGCTACACCTTC. Translation gives CASWTGDNYGYTF.

The genes are TRBV7-8 and TRBJ1-2; no clear D. The V and J ends lost 2 bases and 2 bases respectively, with 9 bases between them. This CDR3 has 14 amino acids. Germline V CDR1 and CDR2: SGHVS, FQNEAQ. The CDR3 protein is CASSLRRANYGYTF. The CDR3 DNA follows: TGTGCCAGCAGCTTAAGGAGAGCGAACTATGGCTACACCTTC.

This chain uses TRBV5-1 with TRBJ2-7; 10 nucleotides match TRBD1. Germline values: CDR1 SGHRS, CDR2 YFSETQ. Trimming removed 0 bases from V and 5 bases from J; junction bases left unmatched: 2. There are 14 residues in the CDR3. The CDR3 sequence is CASSLGQGAHEQYV. The CDR3 DNA reads TGCGCCAGCAGCTTGGGACAGGGGGCCCACGAGCAGTACGTC.

The rearrangement uses TRBV19 and TRBJ1-3, with a weak D call TRBD1 (5 bases). This CDR3 comprises 14 residues. Trimming took 8 bases from V and 0 from J, leaving 11 bases between them. Germline loops: CDR1 LNHDA, CDR2 SQIVND (reference sequence). CDR3 residues: CASGDSPSGNTIYF. DNA of the CDR3: TGTGCCAGTGGTGACAGTCCCTCTGGAAACACCATATATTTT. Supplemented by reference TRBV19 and TRBJ1-3, the full variable domain reads DGGITQSPKYLFRKEGQNVTLSCEQNLNHDAMYWYRQDPGQGLRLIYYSQIVNDFQKGDIAEGYSVSREKKESFPLTVTSAQKNPTAFYLCASGDSPSGNTIYFGEGSWLTVV.

V and J are TRBV28 and TRBJ1-1; 9 nucleotides line up with TRBD1. Germline-derived CDR1 and CDR2 are MDHEN and SYDVKM. The CDR3 has 15 residues. V dropped 8 bases and J dropped 4; count of bases not matched to a gene: 11. The CDR3 DNA reads as TGTGCCAGCGGACTCGGGACAGGGCCCCCCACTGAAGCTTTCTTT. Protein sequence: CASGLGTGPPTEAFF.

J is TRBJ2-1 and V is TRBV11-3; D is possibly TRBD2 (6 bases). CDR1 SGHNT and CDR2 YENEEA come from the germline V gene. The CDR3 runs to 15 residues. The V end was cut by 0 bases, the J end by 3 bases, with 9 bases between. Written as DNA, the CDR3 is TGTGCCAGCAGCTTAGAATGGCGGGGCTACAATGAGCAGTTCTTC. This codes for CASSLEWRGYNEQFF.

This chain connects TRBV6-1 to TRBJ2-7, with 8 bases fitting TRBD1. Germline V gives CDR1 MNHNS, CDR2 SASEGT. After removal of 6 bases from V and 4 bases from J, the junction contained 8 bases not matched to a gene. This CDR3 comprises 14 residues. The CDR3 DNA reads TGTGCCAGCAGAGAAAACAGGGGGTCATACGAGCAGTACTTC. Amino acid sequence: CASRENRGSYEQYF.